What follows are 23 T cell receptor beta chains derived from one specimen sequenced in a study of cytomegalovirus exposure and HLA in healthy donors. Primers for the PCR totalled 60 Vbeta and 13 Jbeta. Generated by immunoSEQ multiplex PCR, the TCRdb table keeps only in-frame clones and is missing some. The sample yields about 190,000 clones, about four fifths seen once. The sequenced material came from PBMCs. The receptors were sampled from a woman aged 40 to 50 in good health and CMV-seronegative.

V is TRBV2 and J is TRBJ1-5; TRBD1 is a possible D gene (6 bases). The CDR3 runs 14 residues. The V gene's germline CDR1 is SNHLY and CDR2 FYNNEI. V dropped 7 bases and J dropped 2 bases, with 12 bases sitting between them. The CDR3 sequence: CASKMDSGNQPQHF. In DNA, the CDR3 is TGTGCCAGCAAAATGGACAGTGGCAATCAGCCCCAGCATTTT.

The CDR3 protein is CASSLPLPVSNQPQHF. The CDR3 DNA is TGTGCCAGCAGTTTACCCCTCCCGGTGTCGAATCAGCCCCAGCATTTT. The rearrangement links TRBV28 to TRBJ1-5; D remains ambiguous. Trimming cost V 2 bases and J 4 bases, with 15 bases left between them. Germline CDR1 and CDR2: MDHEN and SYDVKM. The CDR3 spans 16 residues.

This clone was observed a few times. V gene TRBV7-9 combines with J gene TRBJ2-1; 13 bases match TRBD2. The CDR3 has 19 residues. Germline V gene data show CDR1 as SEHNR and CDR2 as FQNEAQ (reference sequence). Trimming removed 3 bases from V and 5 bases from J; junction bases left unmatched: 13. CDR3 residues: CASSFSQFVGTSGDNEQFF. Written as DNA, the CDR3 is TGTGCCAGCAGCTTCTCGCAATTTGTCGGGACTAGCGGGGACAATGAGCAGTTCTTC.

CDR3 bases: TGCAGCGTTGAAGTGACAGGGCGCTATGGCTACACCTTC. Its translation: CSVEVTGRYGYTF. The gene calls are TRBV29-1 and TRBJ1-2, with TRBD1 identical over 7 bases. In germline, CDR1 is SQVTM, CDR2 ANQGSEA. The CDR3 totals 13 residues. V shed 1 base, J shed 4 bases, and the junction held 3 bases outside the gene matches.

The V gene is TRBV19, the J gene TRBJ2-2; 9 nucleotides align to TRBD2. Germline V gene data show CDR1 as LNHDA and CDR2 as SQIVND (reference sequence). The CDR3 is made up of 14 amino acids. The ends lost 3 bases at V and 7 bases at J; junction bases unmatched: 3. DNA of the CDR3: TGTGCCAGTAGTATGGGACTAGCAGGCGGGGAGCTGTTTTTT. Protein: CASSMGLAGGELFF.

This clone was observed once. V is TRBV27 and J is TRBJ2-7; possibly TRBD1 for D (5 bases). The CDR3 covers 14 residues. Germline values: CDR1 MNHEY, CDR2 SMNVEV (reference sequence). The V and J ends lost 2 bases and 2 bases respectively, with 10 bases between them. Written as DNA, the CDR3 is TGTGCCAGCAGTTTACAGGGATCCCCCTACGAGCAGTACTTC. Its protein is CASSLQGSPYEQYF.

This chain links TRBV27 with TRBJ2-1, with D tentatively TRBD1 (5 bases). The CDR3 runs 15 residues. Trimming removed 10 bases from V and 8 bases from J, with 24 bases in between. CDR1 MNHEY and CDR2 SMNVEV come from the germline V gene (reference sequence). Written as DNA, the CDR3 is TGTGCCACGACACAGGTGTGGAGACGGTATCATGAGCAGTTCTTC. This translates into CATTQVWRRYHEQFF.

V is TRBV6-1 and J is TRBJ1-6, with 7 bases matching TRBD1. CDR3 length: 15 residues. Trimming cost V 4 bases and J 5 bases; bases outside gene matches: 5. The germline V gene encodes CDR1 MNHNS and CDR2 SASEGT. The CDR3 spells CASSGGTVDNSPLHF. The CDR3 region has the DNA TGTGCCAGCAGTGGGGGGACAGTGGATAATTCACCCCTCCACTTT.

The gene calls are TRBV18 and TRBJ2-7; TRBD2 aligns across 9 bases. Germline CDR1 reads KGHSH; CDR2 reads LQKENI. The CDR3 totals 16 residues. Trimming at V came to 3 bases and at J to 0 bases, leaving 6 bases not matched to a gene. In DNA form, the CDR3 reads TGTGCCAGCTCACCGGGACTAGCCCAAAGCTCCTACGAGCAGTACTTC. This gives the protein CASSPGLAQSSYEQYF.

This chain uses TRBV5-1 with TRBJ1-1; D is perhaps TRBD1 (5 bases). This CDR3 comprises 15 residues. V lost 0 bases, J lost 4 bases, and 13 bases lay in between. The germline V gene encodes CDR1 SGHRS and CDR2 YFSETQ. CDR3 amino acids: CASSLVGAGATEAFF. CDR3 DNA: TGCGCCAGCAGCTTGGTAGGGGCAGGAGCCACTGAAGCTTTCTTT. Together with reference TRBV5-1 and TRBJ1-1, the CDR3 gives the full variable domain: KAGVTQTPRYLIKTRGQQVTLSCSPISGHRSVSWYQQTPGQGLQFLFEYFSETQRNKGNFPGRFSGRQFSNSRSEMNVSTLELGDSALYLCASSLVGAGATEAFFGQGTRLTVV.

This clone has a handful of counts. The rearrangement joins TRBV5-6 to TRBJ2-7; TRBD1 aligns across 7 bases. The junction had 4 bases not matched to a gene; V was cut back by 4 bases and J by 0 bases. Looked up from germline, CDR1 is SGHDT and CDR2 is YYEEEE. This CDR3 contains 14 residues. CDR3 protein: CASSQQGSSYEQYF. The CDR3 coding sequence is TGTGCCAGCAGCCAACAGGGGTCCTCCTACGAGCAGTACTTC.

CDR3 residues: CASSQDRGTDSNYGYTF. The CDR3 region has the DNA TGCGCCAGCAGCCAAGATAGGGGGACGGACTCTAACTATGGCTACACCTTC. The V gene is TRBV4-3, the J gene TRBJ1-2, with D possibly being TRBD1 (6 bases). Germline V gives CDR1 LGHNA, CDR2 YSLEER. The V end was cut by 0 bases, the J end by 0 bases, with 14 bases between. The CDR3 sequence is 17 residues long.

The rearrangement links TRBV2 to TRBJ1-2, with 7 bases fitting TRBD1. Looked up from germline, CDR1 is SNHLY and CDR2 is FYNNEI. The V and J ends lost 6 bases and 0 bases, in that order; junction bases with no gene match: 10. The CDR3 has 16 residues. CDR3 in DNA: TGTGCCAGCAGCGCTACTGACAGGGCCGCTAACTATGGCTACACCTTC. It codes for CASSATDRAANYGYTF.

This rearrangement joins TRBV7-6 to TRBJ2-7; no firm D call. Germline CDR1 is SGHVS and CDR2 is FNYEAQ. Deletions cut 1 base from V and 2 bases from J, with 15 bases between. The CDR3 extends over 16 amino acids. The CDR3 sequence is CASSLVPGTKTYEQYV. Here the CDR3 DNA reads TGTGCCAGCAGCTTAGTTCCAGGCACGAAGACCTACGAGCAGTACGTC.

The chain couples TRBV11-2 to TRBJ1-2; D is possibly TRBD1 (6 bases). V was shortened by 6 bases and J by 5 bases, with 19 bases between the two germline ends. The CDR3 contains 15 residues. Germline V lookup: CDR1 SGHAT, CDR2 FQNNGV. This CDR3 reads CASSPSGGRWYGYTF. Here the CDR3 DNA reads TGTGCCAGCAGTCCCAGCGGGGGGCGTTGGTATGGCTACACCTTC.

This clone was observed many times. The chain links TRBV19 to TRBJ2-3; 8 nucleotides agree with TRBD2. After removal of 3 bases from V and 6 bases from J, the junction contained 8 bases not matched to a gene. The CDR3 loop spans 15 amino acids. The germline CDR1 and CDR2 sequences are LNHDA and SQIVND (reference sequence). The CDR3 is CASSIYGGAADTQYF. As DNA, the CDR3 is TGTGCCAGTAGTATTTACGGGGGGGCGGCTGATACGCAGTATTTT. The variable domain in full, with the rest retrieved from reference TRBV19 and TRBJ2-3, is DGGITQSPKYLFRKEGQNVTLSCEQNLNHDAMYWYRQDPGQGLRLIYYSQIVNDFQKGDIAEGYSVSREKKESFPLTVTSAQKNPTAFYLCASSIYGGAADTQYFGPGTRLTVL.

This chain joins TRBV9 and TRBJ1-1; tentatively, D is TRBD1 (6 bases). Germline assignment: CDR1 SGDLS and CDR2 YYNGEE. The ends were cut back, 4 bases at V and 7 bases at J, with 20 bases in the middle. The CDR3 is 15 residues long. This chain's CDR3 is CASSPDGGRSDEAFF. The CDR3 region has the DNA TGTGCCAGCAGCCCCGACGGGGGGCGAAGTGATGAAGCTTTCTTT. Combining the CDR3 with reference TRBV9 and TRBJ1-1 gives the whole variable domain DSGVTQTPKHLITATGQRVTLRCSPRSGDLSVYWYQQSLDQGLQFLIQYYNGEERAKGNILERFSAQQFPDLHSELNLSSLELGDSALYFCASSPDGGRSDEAFFGQGTRLTVV.

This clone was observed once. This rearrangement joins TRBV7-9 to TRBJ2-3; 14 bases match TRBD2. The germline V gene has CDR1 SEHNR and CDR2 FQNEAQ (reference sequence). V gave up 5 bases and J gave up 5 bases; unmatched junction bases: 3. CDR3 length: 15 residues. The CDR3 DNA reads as TGTGCCAGCAGCGATGGACTAGCGGGAGGAGATACGCAGTATTTT. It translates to CASSDGLAGGDTQYF.

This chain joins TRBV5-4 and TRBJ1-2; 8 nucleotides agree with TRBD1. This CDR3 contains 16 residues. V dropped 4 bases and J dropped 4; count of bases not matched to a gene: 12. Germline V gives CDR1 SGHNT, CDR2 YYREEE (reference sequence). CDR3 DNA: TGTGCCAGCAGCCCTATACAGGGGGTGTCATTCTATGGCTACACCTTC. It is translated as CASSPIQGVSFYGYTF.

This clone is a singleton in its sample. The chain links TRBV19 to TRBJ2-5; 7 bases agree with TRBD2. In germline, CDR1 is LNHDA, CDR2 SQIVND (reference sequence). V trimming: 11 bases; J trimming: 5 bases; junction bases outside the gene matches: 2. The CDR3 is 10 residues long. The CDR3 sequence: CAVGGETQYF. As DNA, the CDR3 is TGTGCCGTGGGGGGGGAGACCCAGTACTTC.

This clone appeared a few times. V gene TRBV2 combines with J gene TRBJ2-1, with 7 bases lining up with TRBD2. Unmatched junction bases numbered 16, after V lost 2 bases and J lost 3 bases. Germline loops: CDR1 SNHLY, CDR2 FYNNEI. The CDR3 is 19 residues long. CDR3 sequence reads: CASSEPGLAGEGVYNEQFF. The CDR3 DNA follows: TGTGCCAGCAGTGAACCAGGCCTTGCGGGGGAAGGGGTCTACAATGAGCAGTTCTTC.

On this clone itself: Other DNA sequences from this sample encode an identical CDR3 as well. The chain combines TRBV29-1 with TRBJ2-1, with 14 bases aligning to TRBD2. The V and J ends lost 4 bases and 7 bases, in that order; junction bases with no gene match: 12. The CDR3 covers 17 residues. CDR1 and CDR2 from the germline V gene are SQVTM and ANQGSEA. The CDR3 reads CSVATQGLAGVPNEQFF. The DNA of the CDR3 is TGCAGCGTTGCCACCCAGGGACTAGCGGGGGTTCCAAATGAGCAGTTCTTC.

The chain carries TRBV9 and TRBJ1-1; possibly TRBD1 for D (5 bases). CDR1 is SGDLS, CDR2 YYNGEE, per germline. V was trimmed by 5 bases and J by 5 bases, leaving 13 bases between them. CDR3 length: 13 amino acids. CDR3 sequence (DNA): TGTGCCAGCAGTGCCTTTGGGGGGACTGAAGCTTTCTTT. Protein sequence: CASSAFGGTEAFF.